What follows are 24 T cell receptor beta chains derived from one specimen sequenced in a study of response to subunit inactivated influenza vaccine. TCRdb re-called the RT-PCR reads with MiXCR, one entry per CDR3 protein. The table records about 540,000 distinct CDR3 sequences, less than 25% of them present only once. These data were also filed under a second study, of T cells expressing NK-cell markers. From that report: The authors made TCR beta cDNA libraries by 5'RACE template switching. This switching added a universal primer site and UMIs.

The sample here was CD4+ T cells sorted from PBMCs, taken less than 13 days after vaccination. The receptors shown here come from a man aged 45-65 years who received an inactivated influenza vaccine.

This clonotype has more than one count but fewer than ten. CDR3 in amino acids: CAWSTGTANEKLFF. CDR3 nucleotides: TGTGCCTGGAGTACCGGGACAGCTAATGAAAAACTGTTTTTT. The rearrangement uses TRBV30 and TRBJ1-4; 7 bases are a match to TRBD1. The CDR3 has 14 residues. CDR1 is GTSNPN, CDR2 SVGIG, per germline (reference sequence). Trimming removed 2 bases from V and 3 bases from J; junction bases left unmatched: 3. Variable domain in full (rest from reference TRBV30 and TRBJ1-4): SQTIHQWPATLVQPVGSPLSLECTVEGTSNPNLYWYRQAAGRGLQLLFYSVGIGQISSEVPQNLSASRPQDRQFILSSKKLLLSDSGFYLCAWSTGTANEKLFFGSGTQLSVL.

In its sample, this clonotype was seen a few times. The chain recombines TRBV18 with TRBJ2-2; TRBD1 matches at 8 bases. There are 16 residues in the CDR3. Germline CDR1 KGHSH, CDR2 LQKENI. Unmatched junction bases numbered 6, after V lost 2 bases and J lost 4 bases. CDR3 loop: CASSPNRGRSTGELFF. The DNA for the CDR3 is TGTGCCAGCTCACCAAACAGGGGGAGGAGCACCGGGGAGCTGTTTTTT.

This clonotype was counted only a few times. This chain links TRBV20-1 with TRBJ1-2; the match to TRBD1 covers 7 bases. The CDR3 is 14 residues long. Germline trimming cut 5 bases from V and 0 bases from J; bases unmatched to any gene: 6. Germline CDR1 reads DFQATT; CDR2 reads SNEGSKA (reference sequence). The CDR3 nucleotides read TGCAGTGCTCCCCAGGGGGGCTCTAACTATGGCTACACCTTC. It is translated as CSAPQGGSNYGYTF.

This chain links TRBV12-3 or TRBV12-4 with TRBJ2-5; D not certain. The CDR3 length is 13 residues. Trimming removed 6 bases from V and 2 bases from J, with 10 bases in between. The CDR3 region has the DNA TGTGCCAGCAGCCCGGCGGTGCAAGAGACCCAGTACTTC. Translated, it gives CASSPAVQETQYF.

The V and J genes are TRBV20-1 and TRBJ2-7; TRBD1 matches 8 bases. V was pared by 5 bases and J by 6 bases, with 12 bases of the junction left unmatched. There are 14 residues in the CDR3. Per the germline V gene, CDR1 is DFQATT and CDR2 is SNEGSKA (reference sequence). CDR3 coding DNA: TGCAGTGCTGACAGGGGAGCCGGACTCACCGAGCAGTACTTC. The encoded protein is CSADRGAGLTEQYF.

Here the CDR3 reads CASSQGGAFAEAFF. CDR3 nucleotide sequence: TGTGCCAGCAGCCAAGGGGGCGCATTCGCTGAAGCTTTCTTT. V gene TRBV4-2 combines with J gene TRBJ1-1; a possible D gene is TRBD1 (5 bases). Germline V CDR1 and CDR2: LGHNA, YNFKEQ. V was pared by 1 base and J by 6 bases, with 12 bases between. The CDR3 extends over 14 amino acids.

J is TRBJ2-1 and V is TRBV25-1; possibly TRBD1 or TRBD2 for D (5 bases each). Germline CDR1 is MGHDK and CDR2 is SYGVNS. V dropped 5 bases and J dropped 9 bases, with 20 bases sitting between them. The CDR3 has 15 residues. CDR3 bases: TGTGCCAGCAGTCGGGAAGGGGCAAGGTCCTTTGAGCAGTTCTTC. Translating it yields CASSREGARSFEQFF.

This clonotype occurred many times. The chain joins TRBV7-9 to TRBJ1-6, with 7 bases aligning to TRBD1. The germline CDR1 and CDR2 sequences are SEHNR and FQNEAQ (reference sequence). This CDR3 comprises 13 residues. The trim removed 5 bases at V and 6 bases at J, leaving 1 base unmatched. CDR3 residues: CASSRQGNSPLHF. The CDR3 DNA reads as TGTGCCAGCAGCAGACAGGGTAATTCACCCCTCCACTTT.

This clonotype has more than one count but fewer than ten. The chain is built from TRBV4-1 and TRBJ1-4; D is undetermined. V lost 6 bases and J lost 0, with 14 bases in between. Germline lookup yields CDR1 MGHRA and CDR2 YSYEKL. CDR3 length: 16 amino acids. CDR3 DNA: TGCGCCAGCAGGCAAAGAATGATCGCAACTAATGAAAAACTGTTTTTT. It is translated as CASRQRMIATNEKLFF.

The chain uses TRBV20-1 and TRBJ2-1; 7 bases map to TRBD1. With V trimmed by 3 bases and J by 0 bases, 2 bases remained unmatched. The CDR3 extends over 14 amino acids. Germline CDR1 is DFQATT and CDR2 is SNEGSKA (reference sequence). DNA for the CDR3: TGCAGTGCTAGTAGGGGGCCCTCCTACAATGAGCAGTTCTTC. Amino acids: CSASRGPSYNEQFF.

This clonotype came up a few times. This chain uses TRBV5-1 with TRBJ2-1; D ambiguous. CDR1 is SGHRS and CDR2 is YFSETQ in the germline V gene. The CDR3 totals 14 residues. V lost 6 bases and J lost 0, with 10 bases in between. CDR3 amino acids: CASIRASSYNEQFF. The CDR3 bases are TGCGCCAGCATTCGGGCGAGCTCCTACAATGAGCAGTTCTTC.

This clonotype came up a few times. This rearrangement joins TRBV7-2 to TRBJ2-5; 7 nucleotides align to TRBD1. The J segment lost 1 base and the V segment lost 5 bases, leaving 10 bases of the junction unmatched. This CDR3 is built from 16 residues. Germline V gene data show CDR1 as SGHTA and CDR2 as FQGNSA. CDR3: CASSPSPTGLQETQYF. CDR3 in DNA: TGTGCCAGCAGCCCGTCCCCGACAGGGCTCCAAGAGACCCAGTACTTC.

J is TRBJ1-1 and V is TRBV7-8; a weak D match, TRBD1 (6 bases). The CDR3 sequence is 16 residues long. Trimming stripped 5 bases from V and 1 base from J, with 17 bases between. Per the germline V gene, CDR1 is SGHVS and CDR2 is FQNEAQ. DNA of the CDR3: TGTGCCAGCAGCAGCGGGACATCCCCGAGGAACACTGAAGCTTTCTTT. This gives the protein CASSSGTSPRNTEAFF.

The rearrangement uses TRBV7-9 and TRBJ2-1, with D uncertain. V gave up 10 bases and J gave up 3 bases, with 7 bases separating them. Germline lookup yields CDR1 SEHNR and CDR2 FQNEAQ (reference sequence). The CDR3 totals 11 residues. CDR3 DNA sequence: TGTGCCACCCAGGACTACAATGAGCAGTTCTTC. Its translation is CATQDYNEQFF.

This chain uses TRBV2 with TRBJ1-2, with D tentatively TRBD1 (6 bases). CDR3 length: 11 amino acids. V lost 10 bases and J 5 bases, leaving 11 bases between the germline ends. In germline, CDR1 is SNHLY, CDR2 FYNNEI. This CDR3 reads CAITDRYGYTF. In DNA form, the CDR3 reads TGTGCCATCACGGACAGATATGGCTACACCTTC.

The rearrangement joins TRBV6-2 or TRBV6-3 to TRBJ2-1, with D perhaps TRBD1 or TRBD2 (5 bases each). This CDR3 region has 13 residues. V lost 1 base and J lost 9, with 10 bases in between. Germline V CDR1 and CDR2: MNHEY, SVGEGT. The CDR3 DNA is TGTGCCAGCAGTTACTTGGGGGTGAGTGAGCAGTTCTTC. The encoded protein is CASSYLGVSEQFF.

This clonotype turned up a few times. The CDR3 DNA follows: TGTGCCAGCAGCCCTGGGACTAGCGGGAGGGCGGACACCGGGGAGCTGTTTTTT. As protein: CASSPGTSGRADTGELFF. The chain couples TRBV3-1 to TRBJ2-2; TRBD2 matches at 16 bases. Germline assignment: CDR1 LGHDT and CDR2 YNNKEL (reference sequence). The J segment lost 3 bases and the V segment lost 4 bases, leaving 5 bases of the junction unmatched. CDR3 length equals 18 residues.

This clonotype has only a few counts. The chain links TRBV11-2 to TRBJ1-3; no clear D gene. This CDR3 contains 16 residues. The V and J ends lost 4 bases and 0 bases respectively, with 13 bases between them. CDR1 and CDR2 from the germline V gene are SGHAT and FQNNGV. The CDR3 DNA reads TGTGCCAGCAGCTATAAACAGCCGCGCTCTGGAAACACCATATATTTT. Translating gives CASSYKQPRSGNTIYF.

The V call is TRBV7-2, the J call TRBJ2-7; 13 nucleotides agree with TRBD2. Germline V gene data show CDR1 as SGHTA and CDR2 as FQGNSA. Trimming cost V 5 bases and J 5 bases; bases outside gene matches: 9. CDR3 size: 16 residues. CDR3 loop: CASSRTSGRSGHEQYF. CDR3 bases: TGTGCCAGCAGCCGGACTAGCGGGAGATCCGGGCACGAGCAGTACTTC.

CDR3 protein: CAASGLAYNEQFF. The CDR3 coding sequence is TGTGCCGCCTCGGGACTAGCGTACAATGAGCAGTTCTTC. V gene TRBV10-3 combines with J gene TRBJ2-1; 10 bases match TRBD2. There are 13 residues in the CDR3. Germline CDR1 and CDR2: ENHRY and SYGVKD. V shed 11 bases, J shed 4 bases, and the junction held 5 bases outside the gene matches.

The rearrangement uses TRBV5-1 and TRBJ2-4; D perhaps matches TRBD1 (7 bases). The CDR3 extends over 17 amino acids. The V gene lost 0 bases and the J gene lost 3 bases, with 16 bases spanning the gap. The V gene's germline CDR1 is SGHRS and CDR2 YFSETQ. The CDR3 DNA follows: TGCGCCAGCAGCTTGGATGTGCAGGGGGGAGGCAAAAACATTCAGTACTTC. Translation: CASSLDVQGGGKNIQYF.

CDR3 nucleotide sequence: TGTGCCAGCAGCTTAGCGGCCCTGAGTCACAATGAGCAGTTCTTC. It yields the protein CASSLAALSHNEQFF. The chain links TRBV7-2 to TRBJ2-1; no definite D call. CDR1 is SGHTA, CDR2 FQGNSA, per germline. The CDR3 contains 15 residues. V was pared by 0 bases and J by 5 bases, with 11 bases between.

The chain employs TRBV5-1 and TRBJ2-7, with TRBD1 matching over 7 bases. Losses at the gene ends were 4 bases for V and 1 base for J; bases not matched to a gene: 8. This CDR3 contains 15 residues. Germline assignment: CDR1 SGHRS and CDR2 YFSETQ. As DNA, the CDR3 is TGCGCCAGCAGCCAACCCGACAGGGCGTCCTACGAGCAGTACTTC. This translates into CASSQPDRASYEQYF.

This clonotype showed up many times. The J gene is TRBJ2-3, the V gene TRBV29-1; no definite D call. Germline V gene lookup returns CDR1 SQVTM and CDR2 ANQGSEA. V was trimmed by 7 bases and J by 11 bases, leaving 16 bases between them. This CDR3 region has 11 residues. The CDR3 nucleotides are TGCAGCGGGCGATGGCAGCCAGGGCAGTATTTT. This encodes CSGRWQPGQYF.